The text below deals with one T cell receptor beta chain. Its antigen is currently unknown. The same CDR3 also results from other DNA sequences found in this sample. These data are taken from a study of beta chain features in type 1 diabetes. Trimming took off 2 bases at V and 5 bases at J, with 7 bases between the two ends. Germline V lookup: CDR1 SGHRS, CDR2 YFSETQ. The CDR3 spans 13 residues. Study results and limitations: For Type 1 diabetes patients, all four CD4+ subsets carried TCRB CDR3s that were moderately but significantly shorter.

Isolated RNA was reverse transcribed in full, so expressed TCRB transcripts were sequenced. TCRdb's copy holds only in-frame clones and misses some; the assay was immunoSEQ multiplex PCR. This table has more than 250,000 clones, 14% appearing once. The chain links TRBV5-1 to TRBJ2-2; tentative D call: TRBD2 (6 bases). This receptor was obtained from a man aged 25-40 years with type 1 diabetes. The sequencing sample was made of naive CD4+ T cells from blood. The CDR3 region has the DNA TGCGCCAGCAGCTTCAGCGGGACCGGGGAGCTGTTTTTT. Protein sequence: CASSFSGTGELFF.